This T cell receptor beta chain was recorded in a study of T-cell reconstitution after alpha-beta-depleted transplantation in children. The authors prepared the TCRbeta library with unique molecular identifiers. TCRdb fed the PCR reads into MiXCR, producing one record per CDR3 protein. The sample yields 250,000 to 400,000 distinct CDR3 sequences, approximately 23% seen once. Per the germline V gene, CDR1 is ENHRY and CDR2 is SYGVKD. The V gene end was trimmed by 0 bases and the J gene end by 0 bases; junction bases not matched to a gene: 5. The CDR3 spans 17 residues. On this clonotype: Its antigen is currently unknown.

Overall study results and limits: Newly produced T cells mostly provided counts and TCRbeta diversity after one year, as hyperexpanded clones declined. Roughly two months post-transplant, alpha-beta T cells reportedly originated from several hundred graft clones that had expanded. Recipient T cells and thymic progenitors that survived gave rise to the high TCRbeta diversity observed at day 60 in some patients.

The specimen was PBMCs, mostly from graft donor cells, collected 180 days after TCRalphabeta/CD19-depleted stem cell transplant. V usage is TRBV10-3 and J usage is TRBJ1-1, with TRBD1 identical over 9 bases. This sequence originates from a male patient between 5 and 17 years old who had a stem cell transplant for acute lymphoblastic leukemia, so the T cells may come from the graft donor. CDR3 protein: CAISESMGQGLNTEAFF. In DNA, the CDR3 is TGTGCCATCAGTGAGTCTATGGGACAGGGACTGAACACTGAAGCTTTCTTT.